A selection of T cell receptor beta chains follows, all from one sample in a study of blood T cells in healthy people across ages. Using its own MiXCR run on the 5' RACE reads, TCRdb lists one record per CDR3 protein. The sample shows roughly 1.6 million distinct CDR3 sequences, around 36% of them seen only once. Input material: blood. The source of these receptors is a woman in her twenties or thirties in good health. The CDR3 runs from the conserved cysteine through the conserved F or W. D genes are given only for firm matches. Clone size is shown for a subset of rows, as once, few, many or a class of expanded clone.

CDR3aa,CDR3nt,j_gene,abundance,d_gene,v_gene
CSVVGQNTEAFF,TGCAGCGTGGTAGGACAGAACACTGAAGCTTTCTTT,TRBJ1-1,.,.,TRBV29-1
CASSPTKPTGGDKDTEAFF,TGTGCCAGCTCACCGACCAAACCCACAGGGGGCGATAAAGACACTGAAGCTTTCTTT,TRBJ1-1,.,TRBD1,TRBV18
CASSSHGLARDRDTQYF,TGTGCCAGCAGCTCCCATGGACTAGCTCGGGACAGGGATACGCAGTATTTT,TRBJ2-3,many,.,TRBV7-3
CASSYSHNNEQFF,TGTGCCAGCAGTTACTCCCATAACAATGAGCAGTTCTTC,TRBJ2-1,.,.,TRBV6-5
CSAKLWTGEETQYF,TGCAGTGCTAAGCTATGGACAGGGGAAGAGACCCAGTACTTC,TRBJ2-5,.,TRBD1,TRBV20-1
CASSEFDTYNSPLHF,TGTGCCAGCAGTGAATTTGACACCTATAATTCACCCCTCCACTTT,TRBJ1-6,few,.,TRBV25-1
CASSGLRAETQYF,TGTGCCAGCAGCGGACTAAGGGCTGAGACCCAGTACTTC,TRBJ2-5,.,.,TRBV6-2/TRBV6-3
CASSKDRRGSTDTQYF,TGTGCCAGCAGCAAAGACCGGCGGGGGAGCACAGATACGCAGTATTTT,TRBJ2-3,.,.,TRBV21-1
CADRDRVYEQYF,TGTGCCGACAGAGACAGGGTATACGAGCAGTACTTC,TRBJ2-7,few,TRBD1,TRBV27
CASSHTTGIRVSNYGYTF,TGTGCCAGCAGCCACACAACAGGGATACGGGTGTCTAACTATGGCTACACCTTC,TRBJ1-2,.,.,TRBV5-6
CASSLNTGGYNEQFF,TGTGCCAGCAGCTTAAATACTGGGGGTTACAATGAGCAGTTCTTC,TRBJ2-1,many,.,TRBV11-2
CASGSGGPMGYEQYF,TGTGCCAGCGGCTCCGGGGGCCCGATGGGCTACGAGCAGTACTTC,TRBJ2-7,.,.,TRBV13
CASSVGQRAYNEQFF,TGTGCCAGCAGCGTAGGACAGAGAGCTTACAATGAGCAGTTCTTC,TRBJ2-1,many,.,TRBV9
CASSQDDPRTGEETLYF,TGCGCCAGCAGCCAGGATGACCCGCGGACAGGGGAAGAGACCCTGTACTTC,TRBJ2-5,.,TRBD1,TRBV4-1
CTSSTYSSGARYEQYF,TGTACCAGCAGTACCTACTCTAGCGGAGCAAGGTACGAGCAGTACTTC,TRBJ2-7,few,TRBD2,TRBV27
CSAPQGAGYRNEQFF,TGCAGTGCCCCACAGGGGGCGGGATATAGGAATGAGCAGTTCTTC,TRBJ2-1,.,TRBD1,TRBV20-1
CASSPTRGHEQYF,TGTGCCAGCAGCCCTACTAGGGGTCACGAGCAGTACTTC,TRBJ2-7,.,.,TRBV7-9
CASTQGGGRVTDTQYF,TGTGCCAGCACCCAAGGGGGAGGAAGGGTCACAGATACGCAGTATTTT,TRBJ2-3,few,.,TRBV28
CASTGTSNSPLHF,TGTGCCAGCACCGGGACATCCAATTCACCCCTCCACTTT,TRBJ1-6,.,.,TRBV6-6
CASSLPSGAGAEAFF,TGCGCCAGCAGCTTGCCGAGCGGGGCCGGGGCTGAAGCTTTCTTT,TRBJ1-1,.,.,TRBV5-1
CASSQGRPVQPQHF,TGCGCCAGCAGCCAAGGTAGACCGGTTCAGCCCCAGCATTTT,TRBJ1-5,.,.,TRBV4-1
CASSEYPESSYNEQFF,TGTGCCAGCAGTGAATATCCAGAGAGCTCCTACAATGAGCAGTTCTTC,TRBJ2-1,few,.,TRBV25-1
CTSRVGLNNEQFF,TGCACCAGCAGGGTGGGACTTAACAATGAGCAGTTCTTC,TRBJ2-1,.,.,TRBV5-1
CAWSVRWEAEQFF,TGTGCCTGGAGTGTACGGTGGGAGGCAGAGCAGTTCTTC,TRBJ2-1,.,.,TRBV30
CASSSGDYIPETQYF,TGTGCCAGCAGCTCGGGAGATTATATACCAGAGACCCAGTACTTC,TRBJ2-5,.,.,TRBV3-1
CASSQEGAGTYNEQFF,TGTGCCAGCAGCCAAGAAGGGGCAGGAACGTACAATGAGCAGTTCTTC,TRBJ2-1,many,.,TRBV14
CASSGKGTQYF,TGTGCCAGCAGCGGAAAAGGGACCCAGTACTTC,TRBJ2-5,many,.,TRBV2